This TCR beta chain was captured in a study of blood T cell repertoires in COVID-19. Looking at the study overall: Both acute and convalescent COVID-19 samples were obtained from the United States, Italy and Spain. T cells, B-cell-depleted T cells, or PBMCs provided the cDNA or gDNA that served as material.

This CDR3 has 15 amino acids. Germline V gene lookup returns CDR1 LGHDT and CDR2 YNNKEL (reference sequence). The V gene end was trimmed by 2 bases and the J gene end by 6 bases; junction bases not matched to a gene: 3. As handled by the study authors: Estimation of nucleated cell counts was performed using reference gene primer amplification. This table comes from immunoSEQ multiplex PCR, and its TCRdb copy is limited to in-frame clones, with some not included. D and trimming were read from the DNA, whereas the V and J calls and clone size are those reported in that table. The table lists fewer than 200,000 clones, about 89% of them singletons.

This rearrangement joins TRBV3-1 (or the pseudogene TRBV3-2) to TRBJ2-2, with 10 bases fitting TRBD2. This sequence originates from a man between 18 and 29 years old who had recovered from COVID-19. Material: peripheral blood. CDR3 region: CASSQNLAGAGELFF. The CDR3 DNA is TGTGCCAGCAGCCAAAACCTAGCGGGAGCCGGGGAGCTGTTTTTT.